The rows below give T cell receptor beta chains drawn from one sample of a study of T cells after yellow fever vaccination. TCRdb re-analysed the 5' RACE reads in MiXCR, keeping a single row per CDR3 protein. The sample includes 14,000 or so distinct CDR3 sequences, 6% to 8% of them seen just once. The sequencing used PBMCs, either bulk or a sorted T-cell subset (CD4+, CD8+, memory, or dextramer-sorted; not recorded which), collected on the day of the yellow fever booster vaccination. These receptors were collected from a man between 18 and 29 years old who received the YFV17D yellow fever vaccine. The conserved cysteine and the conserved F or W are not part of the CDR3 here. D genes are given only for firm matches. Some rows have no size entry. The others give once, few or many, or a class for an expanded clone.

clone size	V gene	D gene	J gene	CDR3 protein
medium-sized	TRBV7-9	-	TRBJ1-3	ASTPDYSGNTIY
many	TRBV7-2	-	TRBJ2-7	ASSTTYEQY
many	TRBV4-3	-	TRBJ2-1	ASSQGANQAYNEQF
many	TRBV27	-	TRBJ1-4	ASRRWGEKLF
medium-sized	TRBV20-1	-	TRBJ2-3	SARSAVTSTDTQY
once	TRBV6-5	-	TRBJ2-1	ASSLSGRNEQF
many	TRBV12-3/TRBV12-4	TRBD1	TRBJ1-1	ASSFLEGATEAF
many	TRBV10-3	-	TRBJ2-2	AISGLGNTGELF
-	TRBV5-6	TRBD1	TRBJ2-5	ASSVSGTELGETQY
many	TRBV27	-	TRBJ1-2	ASSLKGDYGYT
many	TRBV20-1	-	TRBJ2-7	SASSPVSYEQY
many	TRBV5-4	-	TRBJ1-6	ASSLDGGRRPLH
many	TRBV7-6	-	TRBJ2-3	ASSLAWASGTDTQY
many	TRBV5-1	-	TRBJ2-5	ASSSLPQETQY
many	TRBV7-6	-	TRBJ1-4	ASSLVAGGFDEKLF
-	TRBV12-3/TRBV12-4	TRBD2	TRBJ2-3	ASSLGLAGGGGDTQY
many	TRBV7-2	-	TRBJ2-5	ASSSAWRSYQETQY
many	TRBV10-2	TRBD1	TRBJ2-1	ASRDRGSYNEQF
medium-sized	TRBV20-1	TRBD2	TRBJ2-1	SARGYRLAGDAEQF
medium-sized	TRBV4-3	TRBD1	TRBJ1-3	ASSLDISGQGGNTIY
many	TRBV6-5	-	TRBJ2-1	ASSYFRGNEQF
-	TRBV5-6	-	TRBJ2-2	ASSLQGELF